The 10 T cell receptor beta chains below were found in one sample sequenced in a study of T cell clonality in common variable immunodeficiency. The repertoire was sequenced with immunoSEQ multiplex PCR; TCRdb's copy has only in-frame clones and lacks some. Observed in the sample are about 52,000 clones, none of them singletons. The material sequenced was peripheral blood mononuclear cells. The receptors shown here come from a person between 18 and 69 years old in good health.

With regard to this clone: The CDR3 is cut off 3 residues early in the read; its end comes from the germline J gene. The genes are TRBV2 and TRBJ1-5; D uncertain. V lost 11 bases, J lost 0 bases, and 11 bases lay in between. Per the germline V gene, CDR1 is SNHLY and CDR2 is FYNNEI. The CDR3 runs 13 residues. This CDR3 is CAGGGLSNQPQHF. The part of the CDR3 DNA that was read is TGTGCCGGTGGAGGGCTTAGCAATCAGCCC.

This clone has only a few counts. The read ends 3 residues early relative to the CDR3; the germline J gene fills the gap. The rearrangement links TRBV23-1 to TRBJ2-7; a weak D match, TRBD1 (5 bases). Being an ORF, TRBV23-1 has a function that is uncertain. The germline V and J ends were trimmed by 4 bases and 3 bases, with 16 bases remaining between them. CDR3 length: 15 residues. The CDR3 spells CASSPRAGALYEQYF. The sequenced part of the CDR3 DNA is TGCGCCAGCAGTCCCCGAGCTGGGGCCCTCTACGAG.

This clone occurred many times. From the germline J gene comes the end of the CDR3, since the read stops 3 residues before it. This chain uses TRBV6-1 with TRBJ2-1; 8 nucleotides match TRBD1. Germline loops: CDR1 MNHNS, CDR2 SASEGT. The CDR3 is made up of 15 amino acids. V shed 4 bases and J 6 bases; nucleotides not matched to a gene: 8. CDR3 bases read: TGTGCCAGCAGTGCTGTACAGGGGGTATTCAATGAG. This gives the protein CASSAVQGVFNE. The CDR3 as a whole reads CASSAVQGVFNEQFF.

This clone was counted ten times or more. The read falls 3 residues short of the CDR3 end, and the missing part is taken from the germline J gene. V gene TRBV2 combines with J gene TRBJ1-2, with a tentative D call TRBD1 (5 bases). The CDR3 has 13 amino acids. Germline lookup yields CDR1 SNHLY and CDR2 FYNNEI. Trimming shortened V by 1 base and J by 4 bases, and 7 bases separated the two germline ends. The part of the CDR3 DNA that was read is TGTGCCAGCAGTGAAGAGCAGGGCTATGGC. Translated, it gives CASSEEQGYG. The CDR3 reads in full as CASSEEQGYGYTF.

This clone appeared many times. The CDR3 end falls 3 residues outside the read, so it is completed with the germline J gene. The gene calls are TRBV15 and TRBJ1-6, with 7 bases identical to TRBD1. The CDR3 length is 15 residues. Per the germline V gene, CDR1 is LNHNV and CDR2 is YYDKDF (reference sequence). Trimming cost V 0 bases and J 10 bases; bases outside gene matches: 6. The CDR3 region is CATSREPTGESPLHF. Incomplete CDR3 DNA: TGTGCCACCAGCAGAGAACCTACAGGGGAGTCACCC.

The sample holds many counts of this clone. The read comes to an end 3 residues before the CDR3 does, leaving the germline J gene to fill in the end. The chain uses TRBV5-1 and TRBJ2-5; 8 bases fit TRBD1. CDR1 SGHRS and CDR2 YFSETQ come from the germline V gene. Trimming removed 4 bases from V and 1 base from J; junction bases left unmatched: 6. This CDR3 contains 15 residues. CDR3 amino acids: CASSAGTGPQETQYF. The part of the CDR3 DNA that was read is TGCGCCAGCAGCGCGGGGACAGGACCCCAAGAGACC.

Ten or more counts support this clone. Read data end 3 residues before the CDR3 end; the end is taken from the germline J gene. This chain connects TRBV5-1 to TRBJ2-2, with D possibly matching TRBD1 (6 bases). Germline V gives CDR1 SGHRS, CDR2 YFSETQ. The length of the CDR3 is 16 residues. The sequenced CDR3 bases are TGCGCCAGCAGCCCAACCCGGGACACTGGAAATTCACCG. It translates to CASSPTRDTGNSP. The CDR3 in its entirety is CASSPTRDTGNSPLFF. Drawing the rest from reference TRBV5-1 and TRBJ2-2, the complete variable domain is KAGVTQTPRYLIKTRGQQVTLSCSPISGHRSVSWYQQTPGQGLQFLFEYFSETQRNKGNFPGRFSGRQFSNSRSEMNVSTLELGDSALYLCASSPTRDTGNSPLFFGEGSRLTVL.

A remark on this clone: From the germline J gene comes the end of the CDR3, since the read stops 3 residues before it. The V and J genes are TRBV19 and TRBJ1-2; D not resolved. Germline values: CDR1 LNHDA, CDR2 SQIVND (reference sequence). CDR3 size: 12 residues. V was clipped by 5 bases and J by 4 bases, with 8 bases between them. CDR3 DNA (partial): TGTGCCAGTAGTCAGGTCCTCTATGGC. It codes for CASSQVLYG. The full CDR3 is CASSQVLYGYTF.

In this sample, this clone turned up many times. The sequenced fragment ends 3 residues before the CDR3 boundary, so the rest is inferred from the germline J gene. The V call is TRBV6-1, the J call TRBJ1-1; D gene unclear. V was pared by 3 bases and J by 4 bases, with 12 bases between. This CDR3 has 14 residues. The V gene's germline CDR1 is MNHNS and CDR2 SASEGT. CDR3 sequence: CASSELGRSTEAFF. The sequenced part of the CDR3 DNA is TGTGCCAGCAGTGAGCTAGGAAGAAGCACTGAA.

This clone was detected ten times or more. The read falls 3 residues short of the CDR3 end, and the missing part is taken from the germline J gene. The chain recombines TRBV19 with TRBJ1-1; D gene unclear. The V end lost 1 base, the J end lost 1 base, and 10 bases lay between the germline ends. The CDR3 has 15 amino acids. Germline CDR1 reads LNHDA; CDR2 reads SQIVND (reference sequence). The covered CDR3 bases are TGTGCCAGTAGTATAGGCGGGGTCGCGAACACTGAA. Translating gives CASSIGGVANTE. The entire CDR3 protein is CASSIGGVANTEAFF.